These 17 T cell receptor beta chains came from one sample sequenced in a study of cytomegalovirus exposure and HLA in healthy donors. Vbeta (60) and Jbeta (13) primers were used in the PCR. Here immunoSEQ multiplex PCR was the method, and the copy in TCRdb shows in-frame clones only, minus some. The sample includes 60,000 to 70,000 clones. The sequencing input was PBMCs. The receptors were sampled from a man aged 30 to 39 in good health and CMV-seropositive.

This rearrangement joins TRBV6-1 to TRBJ1-5; TRBD1 aligns across 8 bases. The CDR3 spans 13 residues. Germline V gene data show CDR1 as MNHNS and CDR2 as SASEGT. V dropped 7 bases and J dropped 5; count of bases not matched to a gene: 4. DNA of the CDR3: TGTGCCAGCACCGGACAGGGTCATCAGCCCCAGCATTTT. It translates to CASTGQGHQPQHF.

V is TRBV6-5 and J is TRBJ1-1, with 7 bases lining up with TRBD1. CDR3 length: 12 residues. J gave up 5 bases and V 5 bases, and 2 bases lay outside the gene matches. The germline V gene encodes CDR1 MNHEY and CDR2 SVGAGI. The DNA for the CDR3 is TGTGCCAGCAGTCAACAGGGGACTGAAGCTTTCTTT. This translates into CASSQQGTEAFF.

The chain recombines TRBV6-5 with TRBJ2-2; 9 bases are a match to TRBD2. The trim removed 0 bases at V and 4 bases at J, leaving 3 bases unmatched. Germline assignment: CDR1 MNHEY and CDR2 SVGAGI. The CDR3 covers 16 residues. This chain's CDR3 is CASSYSLAGATGELFF. The DNA for the CDR3 is TGTGCCAGCAGTTACTCGTTAGCGGGGGCCACCGGGGAGCTGTTTTTT.

This chain uses TRBV7-9 with TRBJ1-1; the D is unclear. The CDR3 length is 13 residues. Germline V lookup: CDR1 SEHNR, CDR2 FQNEAQ (reference sequence). Trimming removed 1 base from V and 5 bases from J, with 8 bases in between. In DNA, the CDR3 is TGTGCCAGCAGCTTAGGAGGTGGAACTGAAGCTTTCTTT. Its protein is CASSLGGGTEAFF.

The chain carries TRBV12-5 and TRBJ1-2; no clear D gene. Trimming stripped 9 bases from V and 8 bases from J, with 10 bases between. The CDR3 contains 10 residues. CDR1 and CDR2 (germline): LGHNT, FRNRAP. The CDR3 DNA reads as TGTGCTAGCCCCTCGGGAGGCTACACCTTC. This gives the protein CASPSGGYTF.

The chain uses TRBV6-1 and TRBJ2-7; 10 bases match TRBD1. This CDR3 has 14 amino acids. Germline trimming cut 6 bases from V and 2 bases from J; bases unmatched to any gene: 4. The germline V gene encodes CDR1 MNHNS and CDR2 SASEGT. CDR3 protein: CASSDRGHPYEQYF. The CDR3 coding sequence is TGTGCCAGCAGCGACAGGGGGCACCCCTACGAGCAGTACTTC.

V usage is TRBV2 and J usage is TRBJ1-5; weak D call: TRBD1 (5 bases). The length of the CDR3 is 13 residues. Deletions cut 7 bases from V and 6 bases from J, with 13 bases between. CDR1 and CDR2 (germline): SNHLY, FYNNEI. The CDR3 DNA reads as TGTGCCAGCATCTTGCAGGGCGGTCAGCCCCAGCATTTT. Its translation is CASILQGGQPQHF.

Details on this clone: Other DNA sequences within the sample encode an identical CDR3. The CDR3 nucleotides are TGTGCCAGCAGCGTAGGCTCTATCCAAGAGACCCAGTACTTC. This encodes CASSVGSIQETQYF. This chain connects TRBV9 to TRBJ2-5; no firm D call. Germline lookup yields CDR1 SGDLS and CDR2 YYNGEE. The CDR3 runs to 14 residues. V lost 0 bases to trimming and J lost 1 base, with 7 bases between them.

This CDR3 is CAISEGLAGYTDTQYF. As DNA, the CDR3 is TGTGCCATCAGTGAAGGCCTAGCGGGGTACACAGATACGCAGTATTTT. The V call is TRBV10-3, the J call TRBJ2-3; 9 bases are a match to TRBD2. CDR1 and CDR2 from the germline V gene are ENHRY and SYGVKD. The CDR3 extends over 16 amino acids. V lost 3 bases, J lost 2 bases, and 6 bases stayed unmatched.

As for this clone: Other DNA sequences of this sample code for an identical CDR3. The gene calls are TRBV7-8 and TRBJ2-7; D perhaps matches TRBD2 (6 bases). CDR3 size: 12 residues. CDR1 is SGHVS and CDR2 is FQNEAQ in the germline V gene. V was trimmed by 7 bases and J by 2 bases, leaving 9 bases between them. CDR3 protein: CASTPSAYEQYF. The CDR3 nucleotides read TGTGCCAGCACACCTAGCGCCTACGAGCAGTACTTC.

The chain has TRBV6-1 and TRBJ1-3; D uncertain. Trimming pared 1 base from V and 0 bases from J, leaving 10 bases between. This CDR3 has 16 residues. Germline assignment: CDR1 MNHNS and CDR2 SASEGT. The CDR3 loop reads CASSEERAFSGNTIYF. CDR3 in DNA: TGTGCCAGCAGTGAAGAGCGGGCCTTCTCTGGAAACACCATATATTTT.

The V call is TRBV2, the J call TRBJ2-5; maybe TRBD2 (6 bases). V was trimmed by 3 bases and J by 7 bases, leaving 15 bases between them. The V gene's germline CDR1 is SNHLY and CDR2 FYNNEI. CDR3 length equals 14 residues. The CDR3 reads CASSDSPSETTQYF. Written as DNA, the CDR3 is TGTGCCAGCAGTGATTCGCCTAGCGAGACGACCCAGTACTTC.

This chain joins TRBV11-3 and TRBJ2-1; no definite D call. CDR1 and CDR2 from the germline V gene are SGHNT and YENEEA. V lost 3 bases and J lost 5, with 8 bases in between. The CDR3 spans 13 residues. CDR3 nucleotides: TGTGCCAGCAGCTTCCCGGGTCACAATGAGCAGTTCTTC. Its translation: CASSFPGHNEQFF.

V gene TRBV4-1 combines with J gene TRBJ2-5; TRBD2 aligns across 11 bases. The CDR3 consists of 17 residues. Germline V gives CDR1 MGHRA, CDR2 YSYEKL. V lost 1 base to trimming and J lost 5 bases; unmatched junction nucleotides: 9. The CDR3 sequence: CASSQGEASGGWETQYF. DNA for the CDR3: TGCGCCAGCAGCCAAGGAGAGGCTAGCGGGGGGTGGGAGACCCAGTACTTC.

V is TRBV6-5 and J is TRBJ2-1, with TRBD2 matching 11 bases. This CDR3 region has 14 residues. Losses at the gene ends were 5 bases for V and 6 bases for J; bases not matched to a gene: 3. Germline CDR1 MNHEY, CDR2 SVGAGI. CDR3 in DNA: TGTGCCAGCAGTCGACTAGCGGGACTCAATGAGCAGTTCTTC. Its translation: CASSRLAGLNEQFF.

The chain recombines TRBV2 with TRBJ2-3; D unresolved. The V and J ends lost 7 bases and 2 bases respectively, with 16 bases between them. The CDR3 has 15 residues. CDR1 and CDR2 from the germline V gene are SNHLY and FYNNEI. The DNA of the CDR3 is TGTGCCAGCACCATCTTGAACTCCATCACAGATACGCAGTATTTT. This sequence encodes CASTILNSITDTQYF.

The chain recombines TRBV19 with TRBJ1-6; 7 nucleotides agree with TRBD1. V lost 3 bases, J lost 7 bases, and 9 bases stayed unmatched. Germline V gives CDR1 LNHDA, CDR2 SQIVND (reference sequence). There are 16 residues in the CDR3. CDR3 nucleotides: TGTGCCAGTAGTATCCAGCCCGGGACAGCAAATTCACCCCTCCACTTT. It yields the protein CASSIQPGTANSPLHF. The whole variable domain, remainder taken from reference TRBV19 and TRBJ1-6, is DGGITQSPKYLFRKEGQNVTLSCEQNLNHDAMYWYRQDPGQGLRLIYYSQIVNDFQKGDIAEGYSVSREKKESFPLTVTSAQKNPTAFYLCASSIQPGTANSPLHFGNGTRLTVT.